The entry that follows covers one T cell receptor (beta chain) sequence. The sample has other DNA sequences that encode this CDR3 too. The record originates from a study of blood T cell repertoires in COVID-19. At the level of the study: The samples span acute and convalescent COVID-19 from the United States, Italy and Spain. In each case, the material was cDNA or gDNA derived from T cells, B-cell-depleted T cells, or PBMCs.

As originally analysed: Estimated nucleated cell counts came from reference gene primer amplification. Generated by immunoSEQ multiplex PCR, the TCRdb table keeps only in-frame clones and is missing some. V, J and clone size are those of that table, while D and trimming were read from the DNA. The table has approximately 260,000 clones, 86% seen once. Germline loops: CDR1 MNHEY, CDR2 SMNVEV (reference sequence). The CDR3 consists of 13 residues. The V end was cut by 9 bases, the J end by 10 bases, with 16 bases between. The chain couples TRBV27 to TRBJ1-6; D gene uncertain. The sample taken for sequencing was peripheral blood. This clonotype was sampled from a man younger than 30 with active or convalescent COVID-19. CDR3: CASKAGGRSPLHF. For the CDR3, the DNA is TGTGCCAGTAAGGCAGGAGGTCGCTCACCCCTCCACTTT.